Presented here are 27 T cell receptor beta chains from one specimen sequenced in a study of CD8+CD57+ T cells in acquired aplastic anemia. According to the study, genomic DNA was the template for TCR beta VDJ and CDR3 profiling. TCRdb re-analysed the reads in MiXCR, keeping a single row per CDR3 protein. Of roughly 200,000 distinct CDR3 sequences detected, roughly 60% appear once; the ten largest clones hold 58%. All sequencing subjects had displayed CD8+CD57+ cell expansion on flow cytometry. Sequenced sample: sorted CD4+, CD8+, or CD8+CD57+ T cells (not recorded which) from PBMCs. Receptor source: a human donor with aplastic anemia.

The chain has TRBV7-8 and TRBJ2-7; TRBD2 agrees at 8 bases. V dropped 1 base and J dropped 9; count of bases not matched to a gene: 2. CDR3 length: 12 residues. The germline gives CDR1 SGHVS, CDR2 FQNEAQ. DNA for the CDR3: TGTGCCAGCAGCTTAGTTGCGGGGGGGCAGTACTTC. Amino acid sequence: CASSLVAGGQYF.

As to this clonotype: Without the conserved terminal phenylalanine or tryptophan, this CDR3 likely stems from a read error. The chain uses TRBV7-6 and TRBJ2-1, with 7 bases aligning to TRBD1. Germline CDR1 and CDR2: SGHVS and FNYEAQ. The V gene end was trimmed by 5 bases and the J gene end by 6 bases; junction bases not matched to a gene: 16. This CDR3 spans 17 amino acids. The CDR3 reads CASSAHYGDRPCNEQFL. CDR3 nucleotides: TGTGCCAGCAGCGCGCACTATGGGGACAGACCCTGCAATGAGCAGTTCCTC.

The V call is TRBV20-1, the J call TRBJ1-2; D gene unclear. V gave up 5 bases and J gave up 1 base, with 17 bases separating them. This CDR3 region has 15 residues. Germline CDR1 reads DFQATT; CDR2 reads SNEGSKA (reference sequence). CDR3 loop: CSAPRADGSNYGYTF. The CDR3 nucleotides read TGCAGTGCTCCCCGGGCTGACGGGAGTAACTATGGCTACACCTTC.

The rearrangement joins TRBV7-6 to TRBJ2-7; 8 bases align to TRBD1. The V segment lost 6 bases and the J segment 4 bases; nucleotides outside the gene matches: 8. Germline V gene data show CDR1 as SGHVS and CDR2 as FNYEAQ. CDR3 length: 14 amino acids. The CDR3 nucleotides read TGTGCCAGCAGTCCTGGACAGGGCCAGTACGAGCAGTACTTC. This sequence encodes CASSPGQGQYEQYF.

The J gene is TRBJ2-7, the V gene TRBV5-1; 10 nucleotides match TRBD2. This CDR3 is built from 15 residues. CDR1 and CDR2 (germline): SGHRS, YFSETQ. With 0 bases clipped from V and 7 bases from J, the junction kept 7 bases outside the gene matches. CDR3 region: CASSLGPSGRSEQYF. CDR3 nucleotide sequence: TGCGCCAGCAGCTTGGGGCCTAGCGGGAGATCAGAGCAGTACTTC.

This chain links TRBV7-3 with TRBJ2-1, with D uncertain. This CDR3 comprises 15 residues. The germline V gene has CDR1 SGHTA and CDR2 FQGTGA. Trimming stripped 5 bases from V and 0 bases from J, with 11 bases between. The CDR3 nucleotides read TGTGCCAGCAGCCCACACGATAGCTCCTACAATGAGCAGTTCTTC. Its translation: CASSPHDSSYNEQFF.

The V and J genes are TRBV9 and TRBJ1-1, with no clear D. This CDR3 has 14 amino acids. V was clipped by 0 bases and J by 0 bases, with 6 bases between them. Germline values: CDR1 SGDLS, CDR2 YYNGEE. CDR3 protein: CASSVGTMNTEAFF. The CDR3 DNA sequence: TGTGCCAGCAGCGTAGGCACTATGAACACTGAAGCTTTCTTT. Together with reference TRBV9 and TRBJ1-1, the CDR3 gives the full variable domain: DSGVTQTPKHLITATGQRVTLRCSPRSGDLSVYWYQQSLDQGLQFLIQYYNGEERAKGNILERFSAQQFPDLHSELNLSSLELGDSALYFCASSVGTMNTEAFFGQGTRLTVV.

This chain joins TRBV10-2 and TRBJ2-7; TRBD2 agrees at 9 bases. Germline assignment: CDR1 WSHSY and CDR2 SAAADI. This CDR3 contains 16 residues. J lost 2 bases, V lost 5 bases, and 10 bases had no gene match. CDR3 protein: CASSYSRTSVPYEQYF. The CDR3 DNA reads as TGCGCCAGCAGTTACTCACGGACTAGCGTCCCCTACGAGCAGTACTTC.

This chain uses TRBV7-6 with TRBJ1-5; no definite D call. Germline CDR1 is SGHVS and CDR2 is FNYEAQ. Trimming left V 2 bases short and J 3 bases short, with 11 bases between. The CDR3 is 15 amino acids. CDR3 sequence: CASSLIGTINQPQHF. The CDR3 DNA is TGTGCCAGCAGCTTAATAGGCACTATCAATCAGCCCCAGCATTTT.

The genes are TRBV25-1 and TRBJ2-2; TRBD1 might be the D (6 bases). This CDR3 is built from 15 residues. The V end was cut by 4 bases, the J end by 1 base, with 10 bases between. Germline loops: CDR1 MGHDK, CDR2 SYGVNS. The CDR3 region has the DNA TGTGCCAGCAGTGGGGAACAGGGGAACACCGGGGAGCTGTTTTTT. Its translation is CASSGEQGNTGELFF.

This clonotype has a handful of counts. The CDR3 carries no conserved terminal phenylalanine or tryptophan, so it likely arises from a read error. The rearrangement uses TRBV9 and TRBJ2-5, with D perhaps given as TRBD1 or TRBD2 (6 bases each). V lost 4 bases and J 2 bases, leaving 15 bases between the germline ends. In germline, CDR1 is SGDLS, CDR2 YYNGEE. This CDR3 spans 15 amino acids. This CDR3 reads CASSQVAGTQETQYL. The CDR3 bases are TGTGCCAGCAGCCAAGTTGCGGGGACACAAGAGACCCAGTACCTC.

The chain uses TRBV10-3 and TRBJ1-5; no firm D call. This CDR3 comprises 13 residues. Germline-derived CDR1 and CDR2 are ENHRY and SYGVKD. The V end lost 4 bases, the J end lost 7 bases, and 11 bases lay between the germline ends. CDR3: CAISVGHLQPQHF. The CDR3 DNA reads TGTGCCATCAGTGTCGGTCATCTCCAGCCCCAGCATTTT.

The rearrangement links TRBV7-9 to TRBJ2-1; 7 bases match TRBD2. Unmatched junction bases numbered 8, after V lost 2 bases and J lost 7 bases. Germline CDR1 SEHNR, CDR2 FQNEAQ (reference sequence). This CDR3 comprises 15 residues. CDR3 protein: CASSLSSRTRNEQFF. DNA for the CDR3: TGTGCCAGCAGCTTATCCTCCCGGACTAGAAATGAGCAGTTCTTC. Variable domain in full (rest from reference TRBV7-9 and TRBJ2-1): DTGVSQNPRHKITKRGQNVTFRCDPISEHNRLYWYRQTLGQGPEFLTYFQNEAQLEKSRLLSDRFSAERPKGSFSTLEIQRTEQGDSAMYLCASSLSSRTRNEQFFGPGTRLTVL.

The chain is built from TRBV2 and TRBJ1-2; the D is unclear. V lost 6 bases, J lost 7 bases, and 21 bases lay in between. This CDR3 is built from 15 residues. The germline V gene has CDR1 SNHLY and CDR2 FYNNEI. For the CDR3, the DNA is TGTGCCAGCAGCGACCGTTCGATTAACTGGGCTGGCTACACCTTC. Translated, it gives CASSDRSINWAGYTF.

CDR3 amino acids: CASSVPPTRGLLGREQYF. For the CDR3, the DNA is TGTGCCAGCAGTGTCCCTCCTACAAGGGGACTACTCGGAAGGGAGCAGTACTTC. This rearrangement joins TRBV2 to TRBJ2-7, with TRBD2 matching over 7 bases. Germline CDR1 is SNHLY and CDR2 is FYNNEI. This CDR3 has 18 residues. After removal of 4 bases from V and 7 bases from J, the junction contained 22 bases not matched to a gene.

This rearrangement joins TRBV2 to TRBJ1-4, with TRBD1 matching over 7 bases. Germline V gene data show CDR1 as SNHLY and CDR2 as FYNNEI. The CDR3 consists of 13 residues. V was clipped by 6 bases and J by 12 bases; unmatched bases: 10. The CDR3, as DNA: TGTGCCAGCAGGACAGGGCCCCCTGGAGAACTGTTTTTT. The encoded protein is CASRTGPPGELFF.

For this clonotype: One end of the junction varies from germline; a read error may be responsible. V is TRBV15 and J is TRBJ2-1, with D perhaps TRBD1 (6 bases). The CDR3 extends over 14 amino acids. The germline V gene encodes CDR1 LNHNV and CDR2 YYDKDF (reference sequence). The CDR3 region is CASSRQVTKNEQFF. In nucleotides, the CDR3 is TGTGCCAGCAGCAGACAGGTAACCAAAAATGAGCAGTTCTTC.

In DNA, the CDR3 is TGTGCCAGCAGCCCGGCGGGAAACACCATATATTTT. It encodes CASSPAGNTIYF. The chain is built from TRBV7-8 and TRBJ1-3; D uncertain. Between the trimmed V and J ends, which lost 5 bases and 4 bases, there was a span of 6 bases. Germline CDR1 is SGHVS and CDR2 is FQNEAQ. This CDR3 has 12 amino acids.

This clonotype was found many times. The rearrangement uses TRBV2 and TRBJ2-7; D is perhaps TRBD2 (5 bases). This CDR3 is 15 amino acids long. Germline-derived CDR1 and CDR2 are SNHLY and FYNNEI. V lost 6 bases and J 7 bases, leaving 22 bases between the germline ends. The CDR3 coding sequence is TGTGCCAGCAGCGACTTAGGTGGACTGCTCCTAGAGCAGTACTTC. Protein sequence: CASSDLGGLLLEQYF.

CDR3 in DNA: TGTGCCAGCAGCTTAGCCGGCCCGGGACTAGGAGACTACGAGCAGTACTTC. Its protein product is CASSLAGPGLGDYEQYF. This chain connects TRBV7-9 to TRBJ2-7; TRBD2 aligns across 8 bases. The length of the CDR3 is 17 residues. Germline trimming cut 0 bases from V and 3 bases from J; bases unmatched to any gene: 10. Looked up from germline, CDR1 is SEHNR and CDR2 is FQNEAQ (reference sequence). Together with reference TRBV7-9 and TRBJ2-7, the CDR3 gives the full variable domain: DTGVSQNPRHKITKRGQNVTFRCDPISEHNRLYWYRQTLGQGPEFLTYFQNEAQLEKSRLLSDRFSAERPKGSFSTLEIQRTEQGDSAMYLCASSLAGPGLGDYEQYFGPGTRLTVT.

The rearrangement uses TRBV3-1 and TRBJ2-4; D is uncertain. Trimming stripped 1 base from V and 1 base from J, with 14 bases between. This CDR3 comprises 17 residues. CDR1 and CDR2 from the germline V gene are LGHDT and YNNKEL (reference sequence). CDR3 DNA: TGTGCCAGCAGCCAAGGTTCCCTCCTAGGGGCCAAAAACATTCAGTACTTC. Translated: CASSQGSLLGAKNIQYF. The full variable domain, with the rest looked up from reference TRBV3-1 and TRBJ2-4, is DTAVSQTPKYLVTQMGNDKSIKCEQNLGHDTMYWYKQDSKKFLKIMFSYNNKELIINETVPNRFSPKSPDKAHLNLHINSLELGDSAVYFCASSQGSLLGAKNIQYFGAGTRLSVL.

V and J are TRBV9 and TRBJ2-7; D possibly matches TRBD1 or TRBD2 (5 bases each). CDR3 length equals 16 residues. Looked up from germline, CDR1 is SGDLS and CDR2 is YYNGEE. The V end was cut by 0 bases, the J end by 4 bases, with 17 bases between. DNA of the CDR3: TGTGCCAGCAGCGTAGGGACGGGACCCGGCGGTTACGAGCAGTACTTC. It translates to CASSVGTGPGGYEQYF.

The chain carries TRBV19 and TRBJ1-1; D remains unclear. Per the germline V gene, CDR1 is LNHDA and CDR2 is SQIVND (reference sequence). CDR3 size: 14 residues. Trimming left V 6 bases short and J 3 bases short, with 14 bases between. The CDR3 DNA is TGTGCCAGTAGCCTCCCCTGGGCGGACACTGAAGCTTTCTTT. This translates into CASSLPWADTEAFF.

The chain combines TRBV19 with TRBJ2-5; unclear D gene. Germline V gene data show CDR1 as LNHDA and CDR2 as SQIVND (reference sequence). The CDR3 loop spans 13 amino acids. Trimming shortened V by 3 bases and J by 1 base, and 6 bases separated the two germline ends. The CDR3 region is CASSILLQETQYF. In nucleotides, the CDR3 is TGTGCCAGTAGTATCCTACTCCAAGAGACCCAGTACTTC.

The chain joins TRBV2 to TRBJ1-6; 7 positions agree with TRBD1. The V gene's germline CDR1 is SNHLY and CDR2 FYNNEI. After removal of 3 bases from V and 3 bases from J, the junction contained 8 bases not matched to a gene. This CDR3 is built from 17 residues. This CDR3 is CASSDRRGQNYNSPLHF. CDR3 bases: TGTGCCAGCAGTGACCGTAGGGGGCAAAACTATAATTCACCCCTCCACTTT.

The genes are TRBV7-3 and TRBJ2-3, with D uncertain. Trimming took 3 bases from V and 3 from J, leaving 10 bases between them. This CDR3 has 14 residues. Germline V gene lookup returns CDR1 SGHTA and CDR2 FQGTGA. The CDR3 nucleotides read TGTGCCAGCAGCTTTTCCCACGGGACAGATACGCAGTATTTT. Residues: CASSFSHGTDTQYF.

This clonotype occurred many times. This rearrangement joins TRBV5-1 to TRBJ2-1; 8 bases align to TRBD2. J was trimmed by 3 bases and V by 1 base; bases with no gene match: 3. The CDR3 is made up of 15 amino acids. Germline loops: CDR1 SGHRS, CDR2 YFSETQ. In DNA, the CDR3 is TGCGCCAGCAGCTTGCGGGGGGGCGTCTACAATGAGCAGTTCTTC. It translates to CASSLRGGVYNEQFF. The full variable domain, completed using reference TRBV5-1 and TRBJ2-1, is KAGVTQTPRYLIKTRGQQVTLSCSPISGHRSVSWYQQTPGQGLQFLFEYFSETQRNKGNFPGRFSGRQFSNSRSEMNVSTLELGDSALYLCASSLRGGVYNEQFFGPGTRLTVL.